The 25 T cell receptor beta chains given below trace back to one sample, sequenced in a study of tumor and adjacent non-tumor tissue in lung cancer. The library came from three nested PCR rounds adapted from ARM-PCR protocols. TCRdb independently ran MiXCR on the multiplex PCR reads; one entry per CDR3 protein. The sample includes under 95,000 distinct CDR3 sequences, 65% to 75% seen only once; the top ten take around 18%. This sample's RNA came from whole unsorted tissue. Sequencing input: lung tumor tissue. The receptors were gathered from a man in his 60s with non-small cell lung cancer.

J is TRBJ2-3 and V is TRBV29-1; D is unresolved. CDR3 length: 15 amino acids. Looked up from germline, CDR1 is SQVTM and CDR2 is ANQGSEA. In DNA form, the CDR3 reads TGCAGTGTCGCCGGCGTACTCCAGAGTACAGATACGCAGTATTTT. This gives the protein CSVAGVLQSTDTQYF.

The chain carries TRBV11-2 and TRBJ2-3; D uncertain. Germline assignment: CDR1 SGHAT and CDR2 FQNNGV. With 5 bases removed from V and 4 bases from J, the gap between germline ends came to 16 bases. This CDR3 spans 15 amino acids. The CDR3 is CASSRAITAADTQYF. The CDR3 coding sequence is TGTGCCAGCAGCAGGGCCATAACCGCCGCAGATACGCAGTATTTT.

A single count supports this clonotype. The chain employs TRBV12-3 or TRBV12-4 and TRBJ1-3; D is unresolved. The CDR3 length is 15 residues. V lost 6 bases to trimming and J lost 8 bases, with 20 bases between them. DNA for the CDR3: TGTGCCAGCAGCCAAGAGAGGATGGTAACAGACACCATATATTTT. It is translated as CASSQERMVTDTIYF.

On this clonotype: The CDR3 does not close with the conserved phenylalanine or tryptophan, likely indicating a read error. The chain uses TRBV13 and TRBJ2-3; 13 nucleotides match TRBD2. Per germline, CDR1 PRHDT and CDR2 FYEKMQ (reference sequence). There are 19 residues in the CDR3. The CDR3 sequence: CASSLNGLAGELRTDTQYV. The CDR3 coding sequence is TGTGCCAGCAGCTTAAACGGACTAGCGGGGGAGCTACGCACGGATACGCAGTATGTT.

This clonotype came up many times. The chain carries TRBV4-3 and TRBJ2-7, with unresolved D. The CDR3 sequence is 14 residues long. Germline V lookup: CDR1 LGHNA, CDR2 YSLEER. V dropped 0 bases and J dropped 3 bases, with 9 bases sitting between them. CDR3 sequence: CASSQDLGDYEQYF. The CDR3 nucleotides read TGCGCCAGCAGCCAAGATTTGGGTGACTACGAGCAGTACTTC.

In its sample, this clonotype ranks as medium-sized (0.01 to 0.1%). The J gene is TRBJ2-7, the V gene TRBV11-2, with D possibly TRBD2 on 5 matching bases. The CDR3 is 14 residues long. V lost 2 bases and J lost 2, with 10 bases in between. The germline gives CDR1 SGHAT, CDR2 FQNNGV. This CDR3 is CASSLNPGTYEQYF. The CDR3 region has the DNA TGTGCCAGCAGCTTAAACCCGGGGACCTACGAGCAGTACTTC.

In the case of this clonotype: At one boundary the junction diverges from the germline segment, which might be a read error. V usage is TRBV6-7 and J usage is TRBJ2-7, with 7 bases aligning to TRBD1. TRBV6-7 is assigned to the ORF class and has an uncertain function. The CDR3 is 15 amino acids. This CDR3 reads CASLNIRQGDYEKYF. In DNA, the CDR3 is TGTGCCAGTCTCAACATTAGACAGGGAGACTACGAGAAGTACTTC.

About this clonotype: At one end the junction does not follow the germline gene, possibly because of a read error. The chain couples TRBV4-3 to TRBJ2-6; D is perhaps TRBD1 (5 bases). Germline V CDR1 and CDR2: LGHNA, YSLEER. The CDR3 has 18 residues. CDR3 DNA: TGCGCCAGCAGCCGAGATCGGCTCACGAGCTCTGGGGCCAACGTTCTGACTTTC. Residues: CASSRDRLTSSGANVLTF.

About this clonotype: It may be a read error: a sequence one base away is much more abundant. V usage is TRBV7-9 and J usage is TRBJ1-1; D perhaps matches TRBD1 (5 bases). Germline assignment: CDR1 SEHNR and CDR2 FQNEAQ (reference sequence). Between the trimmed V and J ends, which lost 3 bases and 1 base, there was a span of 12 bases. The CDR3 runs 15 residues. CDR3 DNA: TGTGCCAGCAGCTTGTTTGGACACTGGAACACTGAAGCTTTCTTT. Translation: CASSLFGHWNTEAFF.

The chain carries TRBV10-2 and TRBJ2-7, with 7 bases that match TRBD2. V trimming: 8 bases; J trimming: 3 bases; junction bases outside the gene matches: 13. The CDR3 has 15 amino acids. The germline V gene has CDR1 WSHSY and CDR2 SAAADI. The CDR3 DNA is TGCGCCAGCGCCCCTTGGCAGGGAGGGAACTACGAGCAGTACTTC. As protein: CASAPWQGGNYEQYF.

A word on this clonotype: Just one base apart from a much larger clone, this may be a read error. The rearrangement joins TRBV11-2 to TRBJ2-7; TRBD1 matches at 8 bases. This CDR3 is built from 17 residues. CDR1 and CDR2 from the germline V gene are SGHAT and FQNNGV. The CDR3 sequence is CVSSLRIQGGNTYEQYF. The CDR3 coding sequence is TGTGTCAGCAGCTTACGCATACAGGGGGGAAACACCTACGAGCAGTACTTC. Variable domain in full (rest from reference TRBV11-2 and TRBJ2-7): EAGVAQSPRYKIIEKRQSVAFWCNPISGHATLYWYQQILGQGPKLLIQFQNNGVVDDSQLPKDRFSAERLKGVDSTLKIQPAKLEDSAVYLCVSSLRIQGGNTYEQYFGPGTRLTVT.

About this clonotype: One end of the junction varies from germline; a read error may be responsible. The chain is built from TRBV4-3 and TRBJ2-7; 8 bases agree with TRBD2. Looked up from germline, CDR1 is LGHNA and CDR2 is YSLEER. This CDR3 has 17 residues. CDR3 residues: CARSQDYQRERGYQQYF. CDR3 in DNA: TGCGCCAGGAGCCAAGATTATCAGCGGGAGAGAGGCTACCAGCAGTACTTC.

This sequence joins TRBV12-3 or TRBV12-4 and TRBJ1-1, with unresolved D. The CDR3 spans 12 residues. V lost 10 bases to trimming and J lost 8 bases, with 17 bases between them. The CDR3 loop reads CANTGVGTEAFF. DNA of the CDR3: TGTGCCAACACCGGGGTGGGCACCGAAGCTTTCTTT.

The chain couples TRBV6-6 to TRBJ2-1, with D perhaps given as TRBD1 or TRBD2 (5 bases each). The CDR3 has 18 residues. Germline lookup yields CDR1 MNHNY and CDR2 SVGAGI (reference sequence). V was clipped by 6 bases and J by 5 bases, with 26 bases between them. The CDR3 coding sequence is TGTGCCAGCAGGCCAGGGACGGGGAATAGTATGGAACACAATGAGCAGTTCTTC. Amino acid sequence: CASRPGTGNSMEHNEQFF.

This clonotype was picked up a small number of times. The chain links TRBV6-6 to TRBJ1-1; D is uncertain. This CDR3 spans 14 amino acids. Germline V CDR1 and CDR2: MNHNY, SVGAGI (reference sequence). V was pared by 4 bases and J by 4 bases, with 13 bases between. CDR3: CASSSENSSTEAFF. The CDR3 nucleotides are TGTGCCAGCAGTTCGGAGAACAGTAGCACTGAAGCTTTCTTT.

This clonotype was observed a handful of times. The CDR3 is CASSCNTAWGHNTEAFF. The CDR3 bases are TGTGCCAGCAGCTGCAATACTGCATGGGGACACAACACTGAAGCTTTCTTT. The chain employs TRBV11-2 and TRBJ1-1; the D gene is possibly TRBD1 (6 bases). The CDR3 contains 17 residues. The V and J ends lost 4 bases and 2 bases respectively, with 20 bases between them. In germline, CDR1 is SGHAT, CDR2 FQNNGV.

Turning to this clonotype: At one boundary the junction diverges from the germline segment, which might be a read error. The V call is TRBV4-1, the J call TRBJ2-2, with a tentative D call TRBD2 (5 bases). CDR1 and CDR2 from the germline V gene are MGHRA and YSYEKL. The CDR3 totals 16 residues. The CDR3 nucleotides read TGCGCCAGCATCCAAGGGCAAGGACCCGCCGCCGGGGAGTTATCTTTT. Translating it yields CASIQGQGPAAGELSF.

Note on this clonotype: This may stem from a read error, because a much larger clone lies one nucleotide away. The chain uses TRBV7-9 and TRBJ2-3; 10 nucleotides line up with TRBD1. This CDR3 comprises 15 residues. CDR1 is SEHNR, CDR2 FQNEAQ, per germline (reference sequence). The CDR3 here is CASNPGQGVTDAQYF. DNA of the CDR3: TGTGCCAGCAACCCAGGACAGGGGGTCACAGATGCGCAGTATTTT.

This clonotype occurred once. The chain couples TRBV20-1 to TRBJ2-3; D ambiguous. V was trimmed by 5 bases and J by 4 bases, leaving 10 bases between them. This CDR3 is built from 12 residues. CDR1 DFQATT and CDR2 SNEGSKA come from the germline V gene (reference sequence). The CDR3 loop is CSAYGEADTQYF. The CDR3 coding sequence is TGCAGTGCTTATGGAGAGGCAGATACGCAGTATTTT.

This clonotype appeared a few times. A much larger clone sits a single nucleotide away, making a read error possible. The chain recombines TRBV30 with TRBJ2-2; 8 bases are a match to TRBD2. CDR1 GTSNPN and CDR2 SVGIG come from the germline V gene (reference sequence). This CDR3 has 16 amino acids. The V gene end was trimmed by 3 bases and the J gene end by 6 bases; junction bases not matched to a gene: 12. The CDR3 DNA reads TGTGCCTGGAGGGGCGGTCTAGCGGGCCATGCCGGGGAGCTGTTTTTT. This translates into CAWRGGLAGHAGELFF.

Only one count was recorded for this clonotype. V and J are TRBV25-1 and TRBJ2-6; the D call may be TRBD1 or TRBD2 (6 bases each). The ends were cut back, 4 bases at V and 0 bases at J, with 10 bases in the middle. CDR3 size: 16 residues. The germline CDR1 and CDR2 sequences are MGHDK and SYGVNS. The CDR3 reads CASSGGGFSGANVLTF. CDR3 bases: TGTGCCAGCAGTGGAGGGGGGTTCTCTGGGGCCAACGTCCTGACTTTC. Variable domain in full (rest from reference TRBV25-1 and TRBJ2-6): EADIYQTPRYLVIGTGKKITLECSQTMGHDKMYWYQQDPGMELHLIHYSYGVNSTEKGDLSSESTVSRIRTEHFPLTLESARPSHTSQYLCASSGGGFSGANVLTFGAGSRLTVL.

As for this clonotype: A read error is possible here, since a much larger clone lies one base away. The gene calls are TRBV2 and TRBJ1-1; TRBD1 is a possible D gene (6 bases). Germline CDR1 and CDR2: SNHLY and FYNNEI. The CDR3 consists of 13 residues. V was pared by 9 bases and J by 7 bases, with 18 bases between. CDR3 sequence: CASFIPGDNEAFF. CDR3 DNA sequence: TGTGCCAGTTTTATCCCGGGGGACAATGAAGCTTTCTTT.

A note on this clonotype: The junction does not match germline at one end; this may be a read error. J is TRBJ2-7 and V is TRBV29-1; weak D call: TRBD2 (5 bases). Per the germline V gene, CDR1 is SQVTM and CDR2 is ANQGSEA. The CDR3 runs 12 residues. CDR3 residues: CSVGSGDGKQYF. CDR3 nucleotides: TGCAGCGTTGGTTCCGGGGATGGCAAGCAGTATTTC.

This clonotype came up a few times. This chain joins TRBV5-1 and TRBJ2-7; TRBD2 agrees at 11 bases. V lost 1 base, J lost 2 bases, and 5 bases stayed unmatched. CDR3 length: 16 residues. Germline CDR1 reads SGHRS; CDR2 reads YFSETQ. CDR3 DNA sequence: TGCGCCAGCAGCTTGACTAGCGGGGGCGGAACCTACGAGCAGTACTTC. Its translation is CASSLTSGGGTYEQYF.

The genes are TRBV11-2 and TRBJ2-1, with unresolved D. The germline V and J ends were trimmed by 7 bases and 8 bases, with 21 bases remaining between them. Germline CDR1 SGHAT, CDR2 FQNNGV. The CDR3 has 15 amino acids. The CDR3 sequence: CASNPHRVMSDEQFF. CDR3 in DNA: TGTGCCAGCAACCCGCACCGGGTGATGAGTGATGAGCAGTTCTTC.